Below, 7 T cell receptor beta chains from the same sample are listed, as sequenced in a study of cytomegalovirus exposure and HLA in healthy donors (dated by TCRdb to the late 2010s). Library preparation used the immunoSEQ multiplex PCR assay. For the multiplex PCR, a mixture combining 60 forward primers for TCR Vbeta segments and 13 reverse primers for TCR Jbeta segments was used. The immuneACCESS repertoire file appears here via TCRdb, limited to in-frame rearrangements. These files lack a portion of the clones; in checked studies, under half of the deficit traces to unresolved V genes, and the cause of the others is not known. This sample holds more than 50,000 clones; about 77% were observed only once. Around 2.4% of the sample is taken by the ten largest. What was sequenced was PBMCs. The receptors originated from a female donor in good health and CMV-seronegative.

This sequence joins TRBV28 and TRBJ1-6; D remains ambiguous. CDR1 and CDR2 (germline): MDHEN, SYDVKM. Trimming shortened V by 3 bases and J by 10 bases, and 13 bases separated the two germline ends. The CDR3 runs to 14 residues. The CDR3 sequence is CASSLADAGSPLHF. CDR3 sequence (DNA): TGTGCCAGCAGTTTGGCCGACGCGGGCTCACCCCTCCACTTT. Variable domain in full (rest from reference TRBV28 and TRBJ1-6): DVKVTQSSRYLVKRTGEKVFLECVQDMDHENMFWYRQDPGLGLRLIYFSYDVKMKEKGDIPEGYSVSREKKERFSLILESASTNQTSMYLCASSLADAGSPLHFGNGTRLTVT.

The genes are TRBV5-1 and TRBJ2-3; D is perhaps TRBD2 (7 bases). CDR3 length: 17 residues. Germline loops: CDR1 SGHRS, CDR2 YFSETQ. Trimming stripped 3 bases from V and 0 bases from J, with 17 bases between. The CDR3 coding sequence is TGCGCCAGCAGCTGGAATATGGGGGGGCCTAGCACAGATACGCAGTATTTT. This encodes CASSWNMGGPSTDTQYF.

This chain joins TRBV7-9 and TRBJ1-5, with D maybe TRBD1 (5 bases). V lost 5 bases and J 5 bases, leaving 13 bases between the germline ends. The CDR3 runs to 14 residues. Germline CDR1 and CDR2: SEHNR and FQNEAQ (reference sequence). The DNA of the CDR3 is TGTGCCAGCAGCCTCGGGGGGAACTATCAGCCCCAGCATTTT. Its translation is CASSLGGNYQPQHF.

This chain joins TRBV30 and TRBJ1-6, with TRBD1 identical over 8 bases. This CDR3 has 13 residues. Germline V lookup: CDR1 GTSNPN, CDR2 SVGIG (reference sequence). The V and J ends lost 5 bases and 8 bases, in that order; junction bases with no gene match: 5. The CDR3, as DNA: TGTGCCTGGGTGGACAGGGTAGATTCACCCCTCCACTTT. Translated, it gives CAWVDRVDSPLHF.

The sample holds one count of this clone. V gene TRBV11-2 combines with J gene TRBJ2-5; D is unresolved. V shed 0 bases and J shed 4 bases, with 9 bases lying between them. Germline lookup yields CDR1 SGHAT and CDR2 FQNNGV. The CDR3 has 14 residues. This CDR3 is CASSLDWSSETQYF. In nucleotides, the CDR3 is TGTGCCAGCAGCTTAGATTGGAGTTCAGAGACCCAGTACTTC.

In its sample, this clone was seen a few times. This chain uses TRBV4-1 with TRBJ1-4; 10 bases line up with TRBD1. The CDR3 is 16 amino acids. V lost 0 bases to trimming and J lost 6 bases; unmatched junction nucleotides: 4. In germline, CDR1 is MGHRA, CDR2 YSYEKL. CDR3 in DNA: TGCGCCAGCAGCCAAGATCGACAGGGGGCTTATGAAAAACTGTTTTTT. This codes for CASSQDRQGAYEKLFF.

In its sample, this clone was seen a few times. The rearrangement uses TRBV4-3 and TRBJ2-5; perhaps TRBD2 as D (5 bases). This CDR3 is 15 amino acids long. V lost 1 base and J 4 bases, leaving 13 bases between the germline ends. Germline V CDR1 and CDR2: LGHNA, YSLEER. DNA for the CDR3: TGCGCCAGCAGCCAAGTGTACCAGGCGGGAGAGACCCAGTACTTC. Its translation is CASSQVYQAGETQYF.